This T cell receptor (beta chain) was retrieved from a study of T cells in localized non-small cell lung cancer. The method was immunoSEQ multiplex PCR; TCRdb's version includes in-frame clones alone and lacks a portion of them. The data show about 11,000 clones, about 29% seen once. Whole-study results and caveats: Higher T cell density in the blood was associated with longer overall survival, whereas higher adjacent-lung clonality associated with shorter survival. Tumor showed lower T cell clonality than uninvolved adjacent lung, where it was highest. Within adjacent lung there appeared a median around 57 of the top 100 tumor clones.

This CDR3 has 18 residues. With 2 bases removed from V and 1 base from J, the gap between germline ends came to 20 bases. Germline lookup yields CDR1 KGHSH and CDR2 LQKENI. Notes on this clone: Its specificity is not known.

The sequence came from a man aged 40 to 70 with stage I lung adenocarcinoma. This rearrangement joins TRBV18 to TRBJ1-1; perhaps TRBD1 as D (6 bases). Material: lung tumor tissue, obtained before any cancer treatment. The CDR3 protein is CASSPGGDTRSTNTEAFF. The CDR3, as DNA: TGTGCCAGCTCACCAGGGGGGGACACTAGATCAACGAACACTGAAGCTTTCTTT.